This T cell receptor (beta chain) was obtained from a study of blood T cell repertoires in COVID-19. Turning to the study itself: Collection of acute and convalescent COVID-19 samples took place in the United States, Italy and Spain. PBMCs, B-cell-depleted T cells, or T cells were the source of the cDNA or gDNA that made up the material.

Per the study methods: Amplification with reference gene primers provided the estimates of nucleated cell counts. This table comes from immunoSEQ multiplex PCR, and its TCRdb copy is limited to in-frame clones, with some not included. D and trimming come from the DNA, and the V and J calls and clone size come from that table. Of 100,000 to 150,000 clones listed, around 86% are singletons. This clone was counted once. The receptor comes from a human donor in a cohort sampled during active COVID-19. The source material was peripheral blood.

This CDR3 reads CASSYASSGTEAFF. The CDR3 coding sequence is TGCGCCAGCAGCTACGCCAGTTCGGGGACTGAAGCTTTCTTT. The rearrangement uses TRBV5-1 and TRBJ1-1, with unresolved D. The length of the CDR3 is 14 residues. Germline-derived CDR1 and CDR2 are SGHRS and YFSETQ. Trimming left V 3 bases short and J 5 bases short, with 14 bases between.